Below are 30 T cell receptor beta chains sequenced from a single sample in a study of T cell changes during pregnancy in multiple sclerosis. Sequencing used immunoSEQ multiplex PCR; TCRdb keeps in-frame clones, though not all of them. There are fewer than 50,000 clones in the sample; roughly 90% occur only once, and roughly 4.5% lies in the top ten. Sample: peripheral blood, taken in the second trimester of pregnancy. All receptors derive from a female donor in good health, enrolled as a control in a pregnancy study.

The chain uses TRBV21-1 and TRBJ2-2; the D call in the table, TRBD1, was not verified against the DNA. TRBV21-1 is a pseudogene. The CDR3 loop spans 19 amino acids. CDR3 DNA sequence: TGTGCCAGCAGCAAACCCTTAATAAGTCGGGACAATAAGTCCGGGGAGCTGTTTTTT. Residues: CASSKPLISRDNKSGELFF.

This rearrangement joins TRBV6-6 to TRBJ1-6; no clear D. Germline V gives CDR1 MNHNY, CDR2 SVGAGI (reference sequence). Trimming shortened V by 3 bases and J by 9 bases, and 9 bases separated the two germline ends. This CDR3 contains 13 residues. In DNA form, the CDR3 reads TGTGCCAGCAGTTATTCAATCGGTTCACCCCTCCACTTT. Its protein product is CASSYSIGSPLHF.

A few counts support this clone. The V and J genes are TRBV4-2 and TRBJ2-1; 11 nucleotides match TRBD2. CDR1 is LGHNA, CDR2 YNFKEQ, per germline. V lost 3 bases and J lost 12; bases outside the gene matches: 10. The CDR3 covers 15 residues. DNA of the CDR3: TGTGCCAGCAGCCAGGTACTAGCGGGAGCCACAGGGCAGTTCTTC. Translated: CASSQVLAGATGQFF.

A single count supports this clone. The chain employs TRBV6-1 and TRBJ2-7; D gene unclear. V lost 3 bases, J lost 5 bases, and 5 bases lay in between. The germline V gene has CDR1 MNHNS and CDR2 SASEGT. The CDR3 is 11 amino acids. The CDR3: CASSDRDEQYF. CDR3 DNA: TGTGCCAGCAGTGACCGGGACGAGCAGTACTTC.

The rearrangement joins TRBV4-3 to TRBJ2-1; TRBD2 aligns across 10 bases. The J segment lost 8 bases and the V segment lost 0 bases, leaving 7 bases of the junction unmatched. This CDR3 contains 16 residues. Germline CDR1 LGHNA, CDR2 YSLEER. The CDR3: CASSQEGAGGRDEQFF. CDR3 in DNA: TGCGCCAGCAGCCAAGAGGGAGCGGGGGGGCGGGATGAGCAGTTCTTC.

The chain combines TRBV20-1 with TRBJ2-7; weak D call: TRBD2 (5 bases). Germline assignment: CDR1 DFQATT and CDR2 SNEGSKA (reference sequence). V lost 3 bases to trimming and J lost 4 bases, with 7 bases between them. The CDR3 loop spans 11 amino acids. In nucleotides, the CDR3 is TGCAGTGCTAGCCGGGGTTACGAGCAGTACTTC. Its protein is CSASRGYEQYF.

This CDR3 is CASSGGTSNEKLFF. The CDR3 bases are TGTGCCAGCAGCGGAGGGACAAGCAATGAAAAACTGTTTTTT. The chain combines TRBV9 with TRBJ1-4, with D tentatively TRBD1 (6 bases). The V gene lost 3 bases and the J gene lost 5 bases, with 11 bases spanning the gap. The length of the CDR3 is 14 residues. The V gene's germline CDR1 is SGDLS and CDR2 YYNGEE.

This clone was found a few times. The V gene is TRBV7-9, the J gene TRBJ1-1, with 7 nucleotides matching TRBD1. Germline CDR1 and CDR2: SEHNR and FQNEAQ (reference sequence). The CDR3 has 13 residues. The junction had 4 bases not matched to a gene; V was cut back by 7 bases and J by 2 bases. CDR3 region: CASNRGTNTEAFF. In nucleotides, the CDR3 is TGTGCCAGCAACAGGGGCACTAACACTGAAGCTTTCTTT. The variable domain in full, completed from reference TRBV7-9 and TRBJ1-1, reads DTGVSQNPRHKITKRGQNVTFRCDPISEHNRLYWYRQTLGQGPEFLTYFQNEAQLEKSRLLSDRFSAERPKGSFSTLEIQRTEQGDSAMYLCASNRGTNTEAFFGQGTRLTVV.

The rearrangement uses TRBV5-4 and TRBJ2-1; D possibly corresponds to TRBD2 (5 bases). V dropped 4 bases and J dropped 9 bases, with 14 bases sitting between them. Germline values: CDR1 SGHNT, CDR2 YYREEE (reference sequence). The CDR3 spans 13 residues. The CDR3 DNA reads TGTGCCAGCAGCCCAGGAGGTGGAGGTGAGCAGTTCTTC. It translates to CASSPGGGGEQFF.

This chain connects TRBV19 to TRBJ1-4, with TRBD1 as a possible D gene (5 bases). This CDR3 comprises 13 residues. The V end was cut by 7 bases, the J end by 7 bases, with 13 bases between. Germline assignment: CDR1 LNHDA and CDR2 SQIVND (reference sequence). The CDR3 DNA reads TGTGCCAGTACCCCAGGGAGGGGTGAAAAACTGTTTTTT. Protein product: CASTPGRGEKLFF.

The J gene is TRBJ1-2, the V gene TRBV6-5, with 9 bases matching TRBD1. V gave up 7 bases and J gave up 0 bases; unmatched junction bases: 6. Germline CDR1 and CDR2: MNHEY and SVGAGI. CDR3 size: 15 residues. DNA for the CDR3: TGTGCCAGCAAACAGGGACAGGGCTCTAACTATGGCTACACCTTC. Its protein is CASKQGQGSNYGYTF.

This clone was found once. This CDR3 is CASSNGGTGGSKTQYF. As DNA, the CDR3 is TGTGCCAGCAGTAACGGGGGGACAGGGGGTTCGAAGACCCAGTACTTC. V is TRBV25-1 and J is TRBJ2-5, with 11 bases aligning to TRBD1. The CDR3 loop spans 16 amino acids. Per the germline V gene, CDR1 is MGHDK and CDR2 is SYGVNS. V was clipped by 5 bases and J by 6 bases; unmatched bases: 11.

The chain joins TRBV10-2 to TRBJ2-1; the match to TRBD2 covers 8 bases. Unmatched junction bases numbered 12, after V lost 4 bases and J lost 7 bases. The CDR3 spans 16 residues. In germline, CDR1 is WSHSY, CDR2 SAAADI. For the CDR3, the DNA is TGCGCCAGCAGTGTCCGGACTAGCAATCTGGGGAATGAGCAGTTCTTC. This translates into CASSVRTSNLGNEQFF.

A few counts support this clone. The J gene is TRBJ2-1, the V gene TRBV13; D remains ambiguous. In germline, CDR1 is PRHDT, CDR2 FYEKMQ (reference sequence). V was trimmed by 2 bases and J by 3 bases, leaving 8 bases between them. CDR3 length equals 14 residues. The CDR3 protein is CASSLPPHYNEQFF. Written as DNA, the CDR3 is TGTGCCAGCAGCTTACCCCCCCACTACAATGAGCAGTTCTTC.

The genes are TRBV18 and TRBJ1-4; 7 bases agree with TRBD1. Looked up from germline, CDR1 is KGHSH and CDR2 is LQKENI. Losses at the gene ends were 4 bases for V and 6 bases for J; bases not matched to a gene: 8. The CDR3 is made up of 15 amino acids. The CDR3 sequence: CASSLRQGKDEKLFF. CDR3 nucleotide sequence: TGTGCCAGCTCACTTCGACAGGGAAAAGATGAAAAACTGTTTTTT.

The V call is TRBV27, the J call TRBJ1-1; 8 bases match TRBD1. Germline-derived CDR1 and CDR2 are MNHEY and SMNVEV (reference sequence). The CDR3 is 15 residues long. V lost 4 bases and J lost 3; bases outside the gene matches: 7. CDR3 region: CASSSRQGIYTEAFF. As DNA, the CDR3 is TGTGCCAGCAGTTCCCGACAGGGGATTTACACTGAAGCTTTCTTT.

CDR3 residues: CAWSYHRQGGREKLFF. The CDR3 nucleotides are TGTGCCTGGAGTTATCACCGACAGGGAGGTCGTGAAAAACTGTTTTTT. The rearrangement joins TRBV30 to TRBJ1-4, with 7 bases fitting TRBD1. The CDR3 extends over 16 amino acids. Germline V gene lookup returns CDR1 GTSNPN and CDR2 SVGIG (reference sequence). The V and J ends lost 2 bases and 7 bases, in that order; junction bases with no gene match: 13.

The chain recombines TRBV30 with TRBJ1-1; possibly TRBD1 for D (5 bases). The germline V gene has CDR1 GTSNPN and CDR2 SVGIG (reference sequence). The CDR3 contains 13 residues. The germline V and J ends were trimmed by 3 bases and 1 base, with 9 bases remaining between them. The CDR3 here is CAWRGDSNTEAFF. The CDR3 DNA reads as TGTGCCTGGAGGGGGGACTCGAACACTGAAGCTTTCTTT.

This chain connects TRBV7-8 to TRBJ1-5; 12 bases fit TRBD1. This CDR3 is built from 16 residues. Germline values: CDR1 SGHVS, CDR2 FQNEAQ. J was trimmed by 2 bases and V by 5 bases; bases with no gene match: 4. The CDR3: CASSLGTGGRNQPQHF. The CDR3 nucleotides are TGTGCCAGCAGCCTTGGGACAGGGGGCCGCAATCAGCCCCAGCATTTT.

The chain is built from TRBV5-1 and TRBJ1-1, with 7 bases aligning to TRBD1. The CDR3 sequence is 15 residues long. V gave up 4 bases and J gave up 6 bases; unmatched junction bases: 12. The germline gives CDR1 SGHRS, CDR2 YFSETQ. The CDR3, as DNA: TGCGCCAGCAGCCGAGAACAGGGGACGAGGGCTGAAGCTTTCTTT. It translates to CASSREQGTRAEAFF.

The CDR3 nucleotides read TGTGCCAGCAGCCCCCCACAGGGTTTCGAGGAGACCCAGTACTTC. The encoded protein is CASSPPQGFEETQYF. V and J are TRBV11-3 and TRBJ2-5; D is perhaps TRBD1 (6 bases). This CDR3 is built from 15 residues. The V gene's germline CDR1 is SGHNT and CDR2 YENEEA. The V and J ends lost 5 bases and 5 bases respectively, with 18 bases between them.

The chain couples TRBV7-8 to TRBJ1-5; possibly TRBD1 for D (6 bases). The CDR3 is made up of 16 amino acids. With 5 bases removed from V and 7 bases from J, the gap between germline ends came to 21 bases. Germline values: CDR1 SGHVS, CDR2 FQNEAQ. CDR3 coding DNA: TGTGCCAGCAGCATCCGGGGGGCCTCTGGAGGACAGCCCCAGCATTTT. The encoded protein is CASSIRGASGGQPQHF.

The J gene is TRBJ2-7, the V gene TRBV19; perhaps TRBD1 as D (5 bases). The CDR3 loop spans 15 amino acids. Between the trimmed V and J ends, which lost 2 bases and 5 bases, there was a span of 16 bases. Germline assignment: CDR1 LNHDA and CDR2 SQIVND (reference sequence). CDR3 in amino acids: CASSISTGPHNEQYF. The CDR3 DNA sequence: TGTGCCAGTAGTATATCTACAGGCCCGCACAACGAGCAGTACTTC.

The chain carries TRBV30 and TRBJ2-2; TRBD1 is a possible D gene (6 bases). This CDR3 contains 15 residues. Germline loops: CDR1 GTSNPN, CDR2 SVGIG (reference sequence). V lost 2 bases, J lost 4 bases, and 14 bases lay in between. The CDR3 bases are TGTGCCTGGAGTTCCGGCAGGGGAGTCACCGGGGAGCTGTTTTTT. This codes for CAWSSGRGVTGELFF. The entire variable domain, with the rest obtained from reference TRBV30 and TRBJ2-2, is as follows: SQTIHQWPATLVQPVGSPLSLECTVEGTSNPNLYWYRQAAGRGLQLLFYSVGIGQISSEVPQNLSASRPQDRQFILSSKKLLLSDSGFYLCAWSSGRGVTGELFFGEGSRLTVL.

This chain joins TRBV7-9 and TRBJ1-2, with D tentatively TRBD1 (6 bases). CDR1 is SEHNR and CDR2 is FQNEAQ in the germline V gene (reference sequence). The CDR3 is 18 amino acids. V dropped 5 bases and J dropped 0 bases, with 22 bases sitting between them. The CDR3 reads CASSPRLTWTAANYGYTF. CDR3 bases: TGTGCCAGCAGCCCACGCCTTACCTGGACAGCCGCTAACTATGGCTACACCTTC.

The chain combines TRBV9 with TRBJ1-4; D gene unclear. V dropped 2 bases and J dropped 0 bases, with 5 bases sitting between them. The CDR3 covers 14 residues. Germline V gene data show CDR1 as SGDLS and CDR2 as YYNGEE. CDR3 nucleotides: TGTGCCAGCAGCGTCTCTCCAACTAATGAAAAACTGTTTTTT. Translating it yields CASSVSPTNEKLFF.

This clone was picked up a small number of times. This chain connects TRBV6-4 to TRBJ1-1; TRBD1 is a possible D gene (6 bases). The V gene's germline CDR1 is MRHNA and CDR2 SNTAGT. The CDR3 has 13 amino acids. V was cut by 6 bases and J by 3 bases, with 11 bases left in between. The CDR3: CASSRGEDTEAFF. As DNA, the CDR3 is TGTGCCAGCAGCAGGGGTGAGGACACTGAAGCTTTCTTT.

In this sample, this clone turned up once. The genes are TRBV30 and TRBJ2-7; 8 positions agree with TRBD1. The CDR3 is 15 residues long. Per germline, CDR1 GTSNPN and CDR2 SVGIG (reference sequence). With 3 bases clipped from V and 5 bases from J, the junction kept 12 bases outside the gene matches. Here the CDR3 reads CAWSVTDRVNDEQYF. The DNA of the CDR3 is TGTGCCTGGAGCGTTACGGACAGGGTTAATGACGAGCAGTACTTC.

This clone appeared once. V and J are TRBV2 and TRBJ2-5; 8 nucleotides match TRBD2. The CDR3 consists of 15 residues. The trim removed 1 base at V and 4 bases at J, leaving 5 bases unmatched. Germline assignment: CDR1 SNHLY and CDR2 FYNNEI. CDR3 coding DNA: TGTGCCAGCAGTGAAGTACGGGGGGGAGGAGAGACCCAGTACTTC. Translated, it gives CASSEVRGGGETQYF.

This sequence joins TRBV18 and TRBJ2-2; 7 nucleotides match TRBD1. This CDR3 comprises 15 residues. V lost 6 bases, J lost 4 bases, and 8 bases stayed unmatched. CDR1 and CDR2 (germline): KGHSH, LQKENI. CDR3 sequence (DNA): TGTGCCAGCTCGCCAACAGGGGCCGCCACCGGGGAGCTGTTTTTT. This translates into CASSPTGAATGELFF.